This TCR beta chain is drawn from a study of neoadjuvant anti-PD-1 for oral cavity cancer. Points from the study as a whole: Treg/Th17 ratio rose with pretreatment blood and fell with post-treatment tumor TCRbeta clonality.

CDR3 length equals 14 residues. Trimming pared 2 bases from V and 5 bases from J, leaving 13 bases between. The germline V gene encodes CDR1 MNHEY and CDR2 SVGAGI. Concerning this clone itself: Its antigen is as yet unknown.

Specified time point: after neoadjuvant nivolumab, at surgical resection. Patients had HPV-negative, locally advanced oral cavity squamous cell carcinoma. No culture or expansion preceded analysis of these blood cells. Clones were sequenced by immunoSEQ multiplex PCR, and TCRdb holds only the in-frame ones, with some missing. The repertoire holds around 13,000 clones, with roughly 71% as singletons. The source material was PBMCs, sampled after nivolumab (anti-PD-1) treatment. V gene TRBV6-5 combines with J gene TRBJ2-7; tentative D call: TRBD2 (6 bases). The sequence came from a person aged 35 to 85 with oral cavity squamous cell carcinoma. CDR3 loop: CASSYGSSGDEQYF. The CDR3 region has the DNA TGTGCCAGCAGTTACGGTAGTAGCGGCGACGAGCAGTACTTC.